This TCR beta chain is from a study of vaccination effects on CD4 cells after COVID-19. Across the study: As their vaccination, participants received two doses of either BNT162b2 or mRNA-1273. Sampling occurred 16 days and one week pre-vaccination in a couple of convalescent patients. Study conclusions and caveats: For convalescents, most of the spike-reactive clones seen post-vaccine were new vaccine-induced clones.

This CDR3 region has 13 residues. Germline loops: CDR1 SGHNT, CDR2 YYREEE (reference sequence). V lost 4 bases, J lost 0 bases, and 7 bases lay in between. On this clone itself: Its antigen is as yet unknown.

CD4+ T cell isolation took place after approximately 11 days of culture. Researchers swapped half the medium for IL-2 medium on both days 3 and 7. Some clones are missing from TCRdb's copy, which holds only in-frame ones; the method was immunoSEQ multiplex PCR. The profile shows tens of thousands of clones, approximately 74% of them singletons. Material: CD4+ T cells from PBMCs cultured without peptide, obtained before COVID-19 vaccination. The TCR sequence derives from a human donor who had a prior SARS-CoV-2 infection. J is TRBJ1-1 and V is TRBV5-4; D uncertain. This chain's CDR3 is CASSEHMNTEAFF. DNA for the CDR3: TGTGCCAGCAGCGAGCACATGAACACTGAAGCTTTCTTT.